Below are 10 T cell receptor beta chains sequenced from a single sample in a study of T cell repertoires in cytomegalovirus infection. TCRdb ran MiXCR on the reads and lists one entry per CDR3 protein. The sample includes roughly 920,000 distinct CDR3 sequences, around 29% of them seen just once. These receptors lack a known antigen. The sequencing used cultured CD8+ T cells from PBMCs, collected from culture after CMV antigen stimulation. These receptors all stem from a human donor in good health (CMV status not recorded). Some clones in this sample may be carry-over from other donors' samples.

This clonotype has ten or more counts. The V gene is TRBV7-2, the J gene TRBJ1-2; weak D call: TRBD1 (5 bases). Germline V lookup: CDR1 SGHTA, CDR2 FQGNSA. CDR3 size: 15 residues. The V end was cut by 1 base, the J end by 4 bases, with 13 bases between. The chain's CDR3 is CASSLGWGRRYGYTF. For the CDR3, the DNA is TGTGCCAGCAGCTTAGGTTGGGGACGTCGCTATGGCTACACCTTC.

The CDR3 reads CAITLDRNTGELFF. Written as DNA, the CDR3 is TGTGCCATCACTCTGGACAGAAACACCGGGGAGCTGTTTTTT. The rearrangement joins TRBV10-3 to TRBJ2-2; D perhaps matches TRBD1 (6 bases). Per germline, CDR1 ENHRY and CDR2 SYGVKD. This CDR3 is built from 14 residues. The V end lost 7 bases, the J end lost 2 bases, and 11 bases lay between the germline ends.

The chain carries TRBV6-5 and TRBJ1-1; D is unclear. Germline V gene lookup returns CDR1 MNHEY and CDR2 SVGAGI. V was pared by 2 bases and J by 4 bases, with 11 bases between. The CDR3 spans 14 residues. The CDR3 sequence: CASSYQPTGTEAFF. The CDR3 DNA is TGTGCCAGCAGTTACCAGCCGACGGGCACTGAAGCTTTCTTT.

The chain employs TRBV6-1 and TRBJ2-1; the D gene could be TRBD1 or TRBD2 (5 bases each). CDR1 is MNHNS and CDR2 is SASEGT in the germline V gene. Trimming stripped 7 bases from V and 8 bases from J, with 21 bases between. This CDR3 has 15 residues. The CDR3 region is CASTPRSGQGHEQFF. CDR3 DNA sequence: TGTGCCAGCACCCCCCGTTCGGGGCAGGGCCATGAGCAGTTCTTC.

This chain links TRBV9 with TRBJ1-2, with 7 nucleotides matching TRBD1. Germline V lookup: CDR1 SGDLS, CDR2 YYNGEE. The CDR3 extends over 12 amino acids. J gave up 4 bases and V 6 bases, and 3 bases lay outside the gene matches. DNA of the CDR3: TGTGCCAGCACGGACAGGCTCTATGGCTACACCTTC. Amino acid sequence: CASTDRLYGYTF.

The V and J genes are TRBV10-2 and TRBJ2-4; D is unresolved. Trimming cost V 4 bases and J 9 bases, with 4 bases left between them. The CDR3 spans 10 residues. The germline V gene encodes CDR1 WSHSY and CDR2 SAAADI. The CDR3 protein is CASSGSIQYF. The CDR3 coding sequence is TGCGCCAGCAGTGGAAGCATTCAGTACTTC.

This clonotype turned up a few times. The chain recombines TRBV10-3 with TRBJ1-2; 8 positions agree with TRBD1. With 8 bases clipped from V and 2 bases from J, the junction kept 7 bases outside the gene matches. Germline V lookup: CDR1 ENHRY, CDR2 SYGVKD. The CDR3 is made up of 14 amino acids. CDR3 nucleotide sequence: TGTGCCATCCTCAGACAGGGGCCGAACTATGGCTACACCTTC. Protein product: CAILRQGPNYGYTF.

The V and J genes are TRBV20-1 and TRBJ2-7; unclear D gene. CDR1 and CDR2 from the germline V gene are DFQATT and SNEGSKA (reference sequence). The germline V and J ends were trimmed by 1 base and 0 bases, with 7 bases remaining between them. The CDR3 extends over 13 amino acids. The CDR3 DNA is TGCAGTGCTAGAGGGGCTAGCTCCTACGAGCAGTACTTC. Residues: CSARGASSYEQYF.

Many counts were recorded for this clonotype. The chain links TRBV7-6 to TRBJ2-1; TRBD2 matches at 8 bases. V lost 2 bases and J lost 6; bases outside the gene matches: 6. Germline V CDR1 and CDR2: SGHVS, FNYEAQ. The CDR3 contains 15 residues. The CDR3: CASSLTPGLGNEQFF. CDR3 DNA sequence: TGTGCCAGCAGCTTAACACCGGGACTAGGCAATGAGCAGTTCTTC.

The chain joins TRBV12-3 or TRBV12-4 to TRBJ2-2, with 8 bases matching TRBD2. The length of the CDR3 is 13 residues. V was pared by 7 bases and J by 7 bases, with 5 bases of the junction left unmatched. DNA of the CDR3: TGTGCCAGCACGGGAGGGGTCATCGGGGAGCTGTTTTTT. It translates to CASTGGVIGELFF.